What follows is one T cell receptor beta chain and its context. Its specific antigen is unknown. No clone much larger than this one lies a single base away; base qualities are absent. CDR1 and CDR2 are drawn from the germline V gene: MNHNS, SASEGT. The CDR3 holds 15 amino acids from the cysteine to the phenylalanine. Just the 45-base CDR3 DNA is kept, in frame starting at base 1. V lost 6 bases and J lost 0 bases, and the count of bases not matched to a germline gene is 4. The record originates from a study of cytomegalovirus exposure and HLA in healthy donors (dated by TCRdb to about 2017). Concerning the study at large: An earlier analysis of approximately 550 of the donors reported approximately 270 Gb of sequence data and roughly 100 million unique TCR beta sequences from around 200 million T cells. An early release covering about 600 HLA-typed donors comprised about 290 gigabases of sequencing data and tens of millions of unique TCR sequences. Among the approximately 420 genotyped donors, approximately 76% belonged to the genetic ancestry cluster associated with self-reported Caucasian donors. The study aimed to test whether signatures of past pathogen exposure could be identified by cataloging public T cell receptors. Using immunosequencing, the study profiled T cell repertoires from around 670 subjects and related those repertoires to cytomegalovirus serostatus. Along with the approximately 700-subject first cohort, a separate validation cohort of over a hundred different subjects was used. To predict cytomegalovirus infection status, the study brought together high-throughput TCR immunosequencing, statistical association of individual TCRs with disease status, and machine learning. In a later analysis, previously published TCR beta repertoires from 500 to 750 donors were re-analyzed and high-resolution HLA genotyping was added so that TCR occurrence patterns could be studied. Rather than drawing on any new phenotypic data, the later analysis identified candidate immune exposures from TCR beta sequences and the way those sequences occurred across donors. To decide whether each TCR beta V gene segment behaved as functional or pseudogenic, an earlier analysis of some 540 of the donors relied on high-throughput TCR beta sequencing. Donor age, sex, ethnicity and CMV serostatus were collected together with the repertoire data. A later genetic analysis used genome-wide SNP genotypes for about 60% of the 666 donors, treating that subset as a discovery cohort. All discovery cohort repertoires had been generated using a single sequencing platform. HLA typing included class I and class II loci at four-digit resolution. Typing coverage varied by locus: about 629-640 donors for A, B, C, DRB1 and DQB1; approximately 500 for DQA1; about 570 for DPA1; roughly 470 for DPB1. Roughly 5 DR-DQ haplotypes were treated as single units for association and clustering because of strong linkage in the cohort. Across about 370 genotyped donors of the cohort, an average of about 240,000 unique TCR beta nucleotide sequences per donor were sequenced, and roughly 20% of those sequences were non-productive. General findings and caveats noted by the study authors: It was suggested by the authors that the approach could potentially be generalized to other disease states and immunological phenotypes. While some public TCRs were present in many individuals, most TCR sequences turned up only very rarely across donors. Several of the top co-occurrence clusters appeared to be linked to parvovirus B19, influenza, CMV and Epstein-Barr virus, according to a later analysis. CMV serostatus was the only immune exposure information available for the cohort. Broadly in line with IMGT annotations, most TCR beta V segments showed up in productive rearrangements about 87% or about 30% of the time in an earlier analysis of roughly 590 of the donors. In a later analysis, the rate of TCR association differed among HLA loci, with DRB1 alleles having the most associated TCRs and HLA-C alleles having the fewest. Because counts were too low, 15 to 20 rarely observed V segments, including chromosome 9 orphons, were left out of the earlier analysis of approximately 580 of the donors. In this cohort, only TCR beta chains were sequenced, and detectable features were limited by the absence of alpha or paired-chain data. Compared with equally common non-associated chains, HLA-associated TCR beta chains in a later analysis were more clonally expanded and had lower generation probabilities. A further reported finding was that TCR beta sequences accurately predicted the HLA-A and HLA-B alleles for most subjects in the first cohort. When HLA alleles, especially DR and DQ, strongly co-occurred, TCR associations were difficult to assign to individual alleles. A group of highly shared sequence variants was considered likely to be a technical artifact of the sequencing pipeline. HLA typing was unavailable for some donors at each locus, so association tests used only the typed subset. According to a later genetic analysis, donors in an Asian-associated ancestry cluster had fewer N-insertions in productive TCRs than the approximately 670-donor mean. In vitro tests confirmed that a few of the cytomegalovirus-associated TCR beta chains recognize cytomegalovirus antigens. The presence/absence analyses assumed that sequencing depth was roughly uniform across donors, and that assumption may not be true. In a later genetic analysis, a missense DCLRE1C variant was associated with V-gene and J-gene trimming of TCR beta chains, and the association was replicated in an independent cohort. The study listed 150 to 200 TCR beta chains as associated with cytomegalovirus. According to a later analysis, most CMV-associated TCR beta chains appeared to be HLA-restricted, and the HLA associations seemed to be driven largely by CMV exposure. Because the 87-base-pair reads could not distinguish some IMGT-functional V segments, including TRBV6-2 and TRBV6-3, those segments were excluded. Correlated functional status among segregating V segments might reflect linkage disequilibrium, but an unknown experimental factor could not be ruled out. Specific HLA alleles were associated with 15,000 to 20,000 TCR beta sequences at a false discovery rate of 0.05 in a later analysis. The classifier was reported to diagnose cytomegalovirus status with high specificity and sensitivity in both the original and validation cohorts.

In total, fewer than 750 healthy bone marrow donors made up the cohort. At the time of sampling, every cohort member was nominally healthy, though immune exposures that went unrecorded were likely present. The donor was CMV seronegative and was included in the group of a few hundred seronegative cohort members. Each donor provided a peripheral blood sample, and peripheral blood mononuclear cells were used for TCR beta sequencing. The Qiagen DNeasy Blood Extraction Kit was used to extract genomic DNA from the blood cell samples. Preparation of the library involved the immunoSEQ multiplex PCR assay. A mixture of 60 forward primers for TCR Vbeta segments and 13 reverse primers for TCR Jbeta segments was used in the multiplex PCR. The CDR3 region of rearranged TCR beta genes was amplified from genomic DNA by a multiplex PCR assay. Amplified TCR beta libraries were sequenced as 87-base-pair reads on the Illumina HiSeq System. The paper's processing steps were these. In a later analysis, some 80 million unique TCR beta chains were counted across the approximately 670 repertoires, and around 11 million of these chains were shared by at least two donors. Raw reads were error-corrected and collapsed into unique sequences by a nearest-neighbor algorithm in which closely related sequences were merged to remove PCR and sequencing errors. CDR3 sequences were aligned to IMGT reference sequences to assign V, D and J gene segments. Each retained sequence needed at least a six-nucleotide match to both a V gene segment and a J gene segment. Rearrangements were called productive when the CDR3 lacked stop codons and stayed in frame with V and J; all others were non-productive. CDR3 was defined according to IMGT convention as the region running from the second conserved V-encoded cysteine to the conserved J-encoded phenylalanine. Sequences without an unambiguous match to a single V gene segment were excluded from the earlier analysis of over 500 of the donors. An earlier analysis of 450 to 650 of the donors called V segments functional above 56.7% productive rearrangements and segregating when the between-donor standard deviation exceeded 5%. A statistical classification framework was built for diagnosing cytomegalovirus status from the catalog of TCR beta chain sequences. V and J gene assignment, in a later analysis, came from comparing TCR nucleotide sequences with IMGT/GENE-DB human TR gene sequences. In a later analysis, CDR3 sequences and most-parsimonious VDJ recombination scenarios were assigned using the TCRdist pipeline. A later analysis defined each TCR beta chain by its CDR3 amino acid sequence plus V-gene family, and excluded reads lacking a unique V-gene family. To address suspected cross-contamination and a sequencing artifact, a later analysis removed a few hundred highly shared, low-generation-probability nucleotide sequences. In a later analysis, a clonal expansion index for each public chain was calculated from normalized within-repertoire ranks of inferred template counts. Generation probabilities in a later analysis came from a VDJ recombination model fitted to out-of-frame rearrangements, and those results were checked against IGoR. In a later analysis, TCR-TCR, TCR-HLA and TCR-CMV co-occurrence was scored with hypergeometric tests, and a repertoire-size bias correction was applied to TCR pairs. False discovery rates were estimated in a later analysis by permuting HLA or CMV assignments 20 times. In a later analysis, co-occurring TCRs were grouped with DBSCAN, and TCRdist sequence similarity was added when clustering was performed within HLA-allele-positive subsets. For co-occurrence clustering, repertoires with fewer than 30,000 or more than 120,000 public chains were excluded, along with a handful of repertoires with anomalous nucleotide sharing. Imported from immuneACCESS, the table was reduced by TCRdb to in-frame sequences with V and J called. These copies leave out some clones; in studies compared against another copy, an unresolved V gene accounts for under half, and the cause of the remainder is not known. From that table come the V and J calls and clone size; the DNA was used to work out D and trimming. Counted in this sample were more than 110,000 clones; 76% of them appeared once. More than 3% of the sample comes from the top ten.

The chain is encoded by TRBV6-1 joined to TRBJ2-7; 11 junctional bases match TRBD1. This clonotype originated in a man aged 18 to 30 in good health and CMV-seronegative. The specimen sequenced was PBMCs. Here is the DNA: TGTGCCAGCAGAATTGGGACAGGGGGCTCCTACGAGCAGTACTTC. Translated, it gives CASRIGTGGSYEQYF.